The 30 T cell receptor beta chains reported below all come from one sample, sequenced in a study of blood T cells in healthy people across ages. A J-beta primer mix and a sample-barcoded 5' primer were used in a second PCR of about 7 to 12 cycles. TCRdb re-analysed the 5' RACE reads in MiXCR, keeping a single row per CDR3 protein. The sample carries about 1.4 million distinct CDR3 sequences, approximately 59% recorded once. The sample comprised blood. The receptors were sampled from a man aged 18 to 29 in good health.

CDR3: CSAPLAGGYEQFF. In DNA form, the CDR3 reads TGCAGTGCTCCACTAGCGGGGGGTTATGAGCAGTTCTTC. The V gene is TRBV20-1, the J gene TRBJ2-1; 12 positions match TRBD2. Per the germline V gene, CDR1 is DFQATT and CDR2 is SNEGSKA (reference sequence). The CDR3 has 13 residues. V lost 5 bases, J lost 8 bases, and 4 bases stayed unmatched.

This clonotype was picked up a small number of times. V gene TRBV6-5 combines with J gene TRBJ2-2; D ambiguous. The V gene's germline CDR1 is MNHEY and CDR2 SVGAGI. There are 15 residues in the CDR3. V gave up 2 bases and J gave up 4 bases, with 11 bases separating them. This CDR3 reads CASSYGPPATGELFF. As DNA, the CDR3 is TGTGCCAGCAGTTACGGACCACCCGCCACCGGGGAGCTGTTTTTT.

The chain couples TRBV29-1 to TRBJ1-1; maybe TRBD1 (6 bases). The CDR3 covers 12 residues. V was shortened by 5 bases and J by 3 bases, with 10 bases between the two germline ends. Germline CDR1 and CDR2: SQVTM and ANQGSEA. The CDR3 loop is CSVLGAHTEAFF. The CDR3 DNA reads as TGCAGCGTTCTGGGGGCGCACACTGAAGCTTTCTTT.

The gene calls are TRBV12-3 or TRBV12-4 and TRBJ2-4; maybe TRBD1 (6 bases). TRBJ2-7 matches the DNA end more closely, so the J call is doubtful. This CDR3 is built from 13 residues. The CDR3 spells CASSVLTGGEQYF. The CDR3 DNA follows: TGTGCCAGCAGTGTTCTGACAGGAGGCGAGCAGTACTTC.

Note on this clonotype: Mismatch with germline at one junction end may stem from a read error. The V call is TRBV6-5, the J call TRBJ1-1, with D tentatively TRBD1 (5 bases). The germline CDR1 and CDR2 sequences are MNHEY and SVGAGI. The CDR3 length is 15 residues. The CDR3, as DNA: TGTGCCAGCAGTGACTCAGGGAATCTGAACACTGAAGCTTTCTTT. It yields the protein CASSDSGNLNTEAFF.

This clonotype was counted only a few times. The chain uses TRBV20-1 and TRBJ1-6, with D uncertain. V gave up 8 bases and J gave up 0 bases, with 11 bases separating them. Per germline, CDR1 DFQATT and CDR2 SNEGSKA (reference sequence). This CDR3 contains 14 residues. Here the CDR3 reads CSTSTSSYNSPLHF. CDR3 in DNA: TGCAGTACCTCGACGAGCTCCTATAATTCACCCCTCCACTTT.

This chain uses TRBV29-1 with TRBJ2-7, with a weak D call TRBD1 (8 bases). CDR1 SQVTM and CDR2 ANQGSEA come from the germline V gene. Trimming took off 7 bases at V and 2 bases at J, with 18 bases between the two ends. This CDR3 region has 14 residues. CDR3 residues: CSAREGTGTYEQYF. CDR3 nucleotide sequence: TGCAGCGCTAGGGAGGGGACAGGCACCTACGAGCAGTACTTC.

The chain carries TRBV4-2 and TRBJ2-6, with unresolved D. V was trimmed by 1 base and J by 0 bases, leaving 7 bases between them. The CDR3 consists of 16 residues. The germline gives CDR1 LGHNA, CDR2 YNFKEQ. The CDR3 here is CASSQAQTSGANVLTF. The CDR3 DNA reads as TGTGCCAGCAGCCAAGCACAAACCTCTGGGGCCAACGTCCTGACTTTC.

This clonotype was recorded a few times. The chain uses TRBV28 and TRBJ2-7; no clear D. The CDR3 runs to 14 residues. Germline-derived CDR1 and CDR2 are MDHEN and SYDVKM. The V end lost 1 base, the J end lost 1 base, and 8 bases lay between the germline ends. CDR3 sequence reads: CASSLFTGSYEQYF. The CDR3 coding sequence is TGTGCCAGCAGTTTATTTACCGGATCCTACGAGCAGTACTTC.

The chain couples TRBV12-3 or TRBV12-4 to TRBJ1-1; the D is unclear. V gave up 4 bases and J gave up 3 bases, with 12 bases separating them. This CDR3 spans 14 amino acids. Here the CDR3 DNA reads TGTGCCAGCAGTTCGCGGGGATGGGACACTGAAGCTTTCTTT. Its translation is CASSSRGWDTEAFF.

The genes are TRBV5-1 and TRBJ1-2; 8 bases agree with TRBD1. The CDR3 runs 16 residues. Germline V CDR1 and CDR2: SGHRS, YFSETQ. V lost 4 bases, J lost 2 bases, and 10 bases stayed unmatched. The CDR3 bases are TGCGCCAGCAGCGCTATGCCAGGGGGCGCGAACTATGGCTACACCTTC. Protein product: CASSAMPGGANYGYTF.

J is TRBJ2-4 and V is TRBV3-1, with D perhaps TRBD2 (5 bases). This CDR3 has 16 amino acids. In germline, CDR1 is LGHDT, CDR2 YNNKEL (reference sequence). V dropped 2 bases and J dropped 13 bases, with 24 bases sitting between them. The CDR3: CASSQIGGDLRVEQYF. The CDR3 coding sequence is TGTGCCAGCAGCCAAATCGGAGGAGACCTACGAGTGGAGCAGTACTTC.

The DNA of the CDR3 is TGTGCCATCAGTGAGTCTCAGGGTAATGATGAAAAACTGTTTTTT. Its protein product is CAISESQGNDEKLFF. The chain recombines TRBV10-3 with TRBJ1-4; D might be TRBD1 (5 bases). CDR1 is ENHRY and CDR2 is SYGVKD in the germline V gene. This CDR3 contains 15 residues. The V end lost 0 bases, the J end lost 6 bases, and 11 bases lay between the germline ends.

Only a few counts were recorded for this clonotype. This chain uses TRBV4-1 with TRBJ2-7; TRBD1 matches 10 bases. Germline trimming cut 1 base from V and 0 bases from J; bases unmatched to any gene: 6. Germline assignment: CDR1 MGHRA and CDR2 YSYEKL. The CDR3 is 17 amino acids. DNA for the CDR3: TGCGCCAGCAGCCAAGGACCGGGACAGGGGATCTCCTACGAGCAGTACTTC. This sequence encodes CASSQGPGQGISYEQYF.

The CDR3 sequence is CASSPAGQLVEQYF. CDR3 DNA sequence: TGTGCCAGCAGCCCTGCGGGACAGCTGGTCGAGCAGTACTTC. V usage is TRBV7-9 and J usage is TRBJ2-7, with D possibly matching TRBD1 (7 bases). The CDR3 is 14 residues long. Germline CDR1 SEHNR, CDR2 FQNEAQ (reference sequence). Between the trimmed V and J ends, which lost 5 bases and 6 bases, there was a span of 17 bases.

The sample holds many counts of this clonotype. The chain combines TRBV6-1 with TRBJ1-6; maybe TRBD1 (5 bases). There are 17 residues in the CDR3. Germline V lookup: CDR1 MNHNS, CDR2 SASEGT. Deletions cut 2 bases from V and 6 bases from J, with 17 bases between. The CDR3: CASSEPRRGYGNSPLHF. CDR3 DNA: TGTGCCAGCAGTGAACCTCGAAGGGGCTACGGTAATTCACCCCTCCACTTT.

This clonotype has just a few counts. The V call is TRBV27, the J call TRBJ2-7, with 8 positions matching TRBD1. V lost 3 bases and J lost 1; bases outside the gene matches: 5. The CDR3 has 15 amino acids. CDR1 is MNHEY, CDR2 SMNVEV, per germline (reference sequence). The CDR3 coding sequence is TGTGCCAGCAGTTTCCAGGGGGCCCTTTCCTACGAGCAGTACTTC. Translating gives CASSFQGALSYEQYF.

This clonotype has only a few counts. CDR3 sequence: CASSQTGQREQYF. The CDR3 coding sequence is TGCGCCAGCAGCCAAACGGGACAGAGAGAGCAGTACTTC. The chain uses TRBV4-1 and TRBJ2-4, with 7 bases identical to TRBD1. Looked up from germline, CDR1 is MGHRA and CDR2 is YSYEKL. With V trimmed by 2 bases and J by 13 bases, 8 bases remained unmatched. The CDR3 is made up of 13 amino acids.

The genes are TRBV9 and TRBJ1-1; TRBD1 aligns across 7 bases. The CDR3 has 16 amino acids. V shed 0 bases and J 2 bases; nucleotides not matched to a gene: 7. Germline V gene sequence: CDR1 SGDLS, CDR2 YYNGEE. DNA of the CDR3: TGTGCCAGCAGCGTAGCGAAGTGGGACAGAAACACTGAAGCTTTCTTT. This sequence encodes CASSVAKWDRNTEAFF.

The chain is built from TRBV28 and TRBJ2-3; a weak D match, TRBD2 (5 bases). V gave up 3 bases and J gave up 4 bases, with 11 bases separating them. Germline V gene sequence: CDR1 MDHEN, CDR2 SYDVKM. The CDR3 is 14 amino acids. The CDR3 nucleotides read TGTGCCAGCAGTTTGGTCATGGGAGCAGATACGCAGTATTTT. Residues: CASSLVMGADTQYF.

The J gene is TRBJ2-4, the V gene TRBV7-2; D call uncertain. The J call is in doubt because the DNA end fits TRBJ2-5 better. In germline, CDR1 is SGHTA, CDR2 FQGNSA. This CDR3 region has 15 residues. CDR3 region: CASSLALGSTETQYF. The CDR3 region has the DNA TGTGCCAGCAGCTTAGCGCTAGGGTCCACGGAGACCCAGTACTTC.

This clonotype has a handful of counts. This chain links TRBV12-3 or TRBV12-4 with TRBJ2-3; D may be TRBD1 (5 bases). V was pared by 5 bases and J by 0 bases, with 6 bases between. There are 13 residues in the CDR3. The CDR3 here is CASSGHSTDTQYF. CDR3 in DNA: TGTGCCAGCAGTGGACACAGCACAGATACGCAGTATTTT.

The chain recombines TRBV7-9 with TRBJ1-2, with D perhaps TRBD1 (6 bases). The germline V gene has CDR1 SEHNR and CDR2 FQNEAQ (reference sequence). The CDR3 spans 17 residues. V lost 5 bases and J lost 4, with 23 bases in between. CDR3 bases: TGTGCCAGCAGCAGCAGCAGGGGCCCGCGAGATTCCTATGGCTACACCTTC. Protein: CASSSSRGPRDSYGYTF.

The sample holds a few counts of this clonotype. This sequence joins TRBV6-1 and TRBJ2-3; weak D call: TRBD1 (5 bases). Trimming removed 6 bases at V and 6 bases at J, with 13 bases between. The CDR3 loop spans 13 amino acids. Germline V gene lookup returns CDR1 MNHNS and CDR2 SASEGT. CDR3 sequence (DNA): TGTGCCAGCAGCCTCAGGGAAGGCGATACGCAGTATTTT. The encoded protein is CASSLREGDTQYF.

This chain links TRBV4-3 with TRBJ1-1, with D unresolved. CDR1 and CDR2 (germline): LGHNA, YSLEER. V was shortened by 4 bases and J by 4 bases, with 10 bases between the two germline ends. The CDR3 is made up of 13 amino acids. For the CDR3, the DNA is TGCGCCAGCAGCCTTATCTGGGGCACTGAAGCTTTCTTT. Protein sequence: CASSLIWGTEAFF.

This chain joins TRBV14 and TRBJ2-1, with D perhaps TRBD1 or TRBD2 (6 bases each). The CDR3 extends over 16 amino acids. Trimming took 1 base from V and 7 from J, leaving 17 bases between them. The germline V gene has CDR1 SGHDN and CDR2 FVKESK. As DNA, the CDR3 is TGTGCCAGCAGCCAAGTAACCGGGGGCTCGGGAAATGAGCAGTTCTTC. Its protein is CASSQVTGGSGNEQFF.

The CDR3 sequence is CASSLGDRVDGYTF. The CDR3 bases are TGTGCCAGCAGCTTAGGGGACAGGGTGGATGGCTACACCTTC. The chain couples TRBV7-2 to TRBJ1-2, with TRBD1 matching 9 bases. Trimming removed 1 base from V and 6 bases from J; junction bases left unmatched: 3. The length of the CDR3 is 14 residues. Germline CDR1 is SGHTA and CDR2 is FQGNSA. Full variable domain (remainder filled in from reference TRBV7-2 and TRBJ1-2): GAGVSQSPSNKVTEKGKDVELRCDPISGHTALYWYRQSLGQGLEFLIYFQGNSAPDKSGLPSDRFSAERTGGSVSTLTIQRTQQEDSAVYLCASSLGDRVDGYTFGSGTRLTVV.

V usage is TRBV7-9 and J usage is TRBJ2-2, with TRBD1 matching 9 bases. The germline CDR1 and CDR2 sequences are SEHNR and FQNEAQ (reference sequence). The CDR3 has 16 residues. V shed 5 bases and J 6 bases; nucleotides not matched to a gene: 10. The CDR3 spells CASSQPGQGRAGELFF. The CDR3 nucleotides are TGTGCCAGCAGCCAGCCGGGACAGGGTCGGGCCGGGGAGCTGTTTTTT.

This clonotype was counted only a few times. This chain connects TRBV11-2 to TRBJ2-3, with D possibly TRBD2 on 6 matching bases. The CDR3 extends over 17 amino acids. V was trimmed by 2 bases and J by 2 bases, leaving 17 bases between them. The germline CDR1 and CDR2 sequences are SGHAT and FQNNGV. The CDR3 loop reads CASSLLTGTGHTDTQYF. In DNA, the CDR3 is TGTGCCAGCAGCTTACTAACGGGGACTGGACACACAGATACGCAGTATTTT. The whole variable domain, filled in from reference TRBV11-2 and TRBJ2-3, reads EAGVAQSPRYKIIEKRQSVAFWCNPISGHATLYWYQQILGQGPKLLIQFQNNGVVDDSQLPKDRFSAERLKGVDSTLKIQPAKLEDSAVYLCASSLLTGTGHTDTQYFGPGTRLTVL.

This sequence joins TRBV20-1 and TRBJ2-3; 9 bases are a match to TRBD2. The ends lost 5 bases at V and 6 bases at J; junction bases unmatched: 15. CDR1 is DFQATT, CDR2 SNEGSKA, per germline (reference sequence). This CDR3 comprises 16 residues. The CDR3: CSAVSPAGGDLDTQYF. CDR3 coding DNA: TGCAGTGCTGTAAGCCCTGCGGGGGGGGACTTGGATACGCAGTATTTT.